The present T cell receptor (beta chain) was sequenced within a study of beta chain features in type 1 diabetes (dated by TCRdb to 2016 to 2018). Notes on the research overall: No differences in mean age, gender distribution, total cell number or subset yield were found between patients and healthy donors. In the study, recently diagnosed type 1 diabetes patients and matched healthy donors were compared on the TCRB repertoires of their sorted circulating CD4+ T cell subsets. Regulatory and stem cell-like memory subsets were obtained from only 8 patients and about eight healthy donors, while naive and central memory subsets were obtained from all 30 or so donors. Across all samples, 90 million to 130 million sorted cells were examined, and cell number per subset correlated strongly with RNA yield.

What the work shows at the level of the full study, not this receptor alone: Naive, central memory and regulatory TCRB repertoires appeared to be more alike among patients than among healthy donors. In all four CD4+ subsets, TCRB CDR3 length was moderately but significantly shorter in type 1 diabetes patients. Because cDNA was sequenced instead of genomic DNA, activated cells with high expression could be over-represented, although the groups did not differ in activation or CD3 levels. Fewer insertions and more nucleotide deletions at VDJ recombination sites were observed in patients with type 1 diabetes, implying thymic rearrangement abnormalities. Shorter templates might have been favored by PCR, but patient and control samples were amplified and corrected together, so both groups would have been affected equally by any skew. Only small numbers of individuals were included in the HLA sub-analyses, which left unresolved whether HLA type had any influence on TCRB rearrangement.

V is reduced by 2 bases and J by 4 bases, leaving a spacing of 11 bases between them. The cysteine opens and the phenylalanine closes a CDR3 of 13 amino acids. The DNA shown is the 39-base CDR3, in frame from base 1. The germline V gene (reference sequence) sets CDR1 to GTSNPN and CDR2 to SVGIG. Each donor gave one peripheral blood draw, around 100 mL on average, collected into heparinised tubes. A BD FACSAria II and a panel including CD45RO, CCR7, CD25, CD127, CD95 and CD27 were used to sort naive, central memory, regulatory and stem cell-like memory CD4+ T cells. All sorted populations exceeded 95% purity. PBMCs were isolated immediately by Lymphoprep density gradient centrifugation and stained directly without culture. So that batch effects would be minimized, each experiment stained and sorted samples in pairs, pairing one healthy donor with one patient. The entire isolated RNA was reverse transcribed using the High Capacity cDNA Reverse Transcription Kit, and thus expressed TCRB transcripts were sequenced. Deep immunoSEQ sequencing was performed on naive, central memory and regulatory T cell samples, with an average of roughly 3.5 million total reads per sample. Sorted cells were lysed in RLT buffer, and RNA was extracted using DNase-treated RNeasy Micro or Mini kits according to cell number. Each cell subset was processed on its own to prevent cross-contamination, while patient and healthy donor samples were processed together. TCRB sequences were amplified from cDNA with the immunoSEQ multiplex PCR, producing 87-bp fragments spanning the CDR3 region. Amplicons were sequenced on the Illumina HiSeq platform. In the source study's methods: Synthetic template baselines were used to correct PCR bias computationally, reads within Hamming distance 2 were collapsed together, and singletons that could not be merged were discarded. Reads were aligned against IMGT to assign V, D and J genes, CDR3 length and insertions or deletions at six rearrangement sites. Clonotype counts were normalized to sorted cell number within each subset before computing true diversity and Gini coefficients with the tcR R package. The overlap coefficient, calculated on TCRB nucleotide sequences, was used to quantify repertoire sharing. As a proxy for the pre-selection repertoire, out-of-frame TCRB sequences from naive cells were analyzed. TCRdb took this table from immuneACCESS and kept in-frame rearrangements with V and J called. Such tables lack part of the clones; where checked against another copy, unresolved V genes explain under half of the gap, and the rest is unexplained. V, J and clone size are those of that table, while D and trimming were read from the DNA. For this sample the table gives about 260,000 clones, of which more than 65% were detected only once. Together, the top ten hold approximately 0.053% of the sample.

As for this clone: Its target antigen remains unknown. The record has no base qualities; no much larger clone is one base away.

The sequence is built from TRBV30 and TRBJ2-5, with the D gene not clear enough to name. Sequencing was carried out using naive CD4+ T cells from blood. Read against the paper, the sample's cell subset or site label means: true naive CD4+ T cells. The receptor comes from a man between 25 and 39 years old in good health. The DNA sequence is as follows: TGTGCCTGGAGTTCGGGCCTGGGAGAGACCCAGTACTTC. It codes for CAWSSGLGETQYF.